This TCR beta chain was sequenced for a study of T-cell memory formation after mild COVID-19. This clonotype came up many times. Its antigen remains unknown. Study conclusions and caveats: Clones contracting across day 15 to 85 had a balanced CD4/CD8 profile; later expanding clones leaned CD4+.

TCRdb independently ran MiXCR on the 5' RACE reads; one entry per CDR3 protein. The table includes about 430,000 distinct CDR3 sequences, 24% detected once. Germline V gene sequence: CDR1 GTSNPN, CDR2 SVGIG (reference sequence). V was clipped by 0 bases and J by 3 bases, with 12 bases between them. The length of the CDR3 is 14 residues. Sequencing was done on a sample of PBMCs or a T cell subset sorted from them (not recorded which). This rearrangement joins TRBV30 to TRBJ2-7; TRBD2 is a possible D gene (6 bases). The source is an adult woman who had mild COVID-19 (a few samples of this study predate the infection). Cell type and time point are not known. The CDR3 DNA sequence: TGTGCCTGGAGTGTAAAAGCGGGTGGCTACGAGCAGTACTTC. This codes for CAWSVKAGGYEQYF.